This T cell receptor beta chain was found in a study of cytomegalovirus exposure and HLA in healthy donors. The V gene's germline CDR1 is LNHNV and CDR2 YYDKDF (reference sequence). Trimming cost V 3 bases and J 7 bases; bases outside gene matches: 12. CDR3 length equals 16 residues. PCR primers comprised 60 Vbeta and 13 Jbeta primers. TCRdb's table, derived via immunoSEQ multiplex PCR, lists solely in-frame clones and lacks some. Of more than 65,000 clones listed, roughly 79% were seen once; the top ten hold about 6.1%. Comments on this clone: Its antigen remains unidentified.

Findings and limits, study-wide: Near-uniform donor sequencing depth was presumed by presence/absence analyses. At a 0.05 false discovery rate, a later analysis found approximately 15,000 TCR beta sequences to be associated with HLA alleles.

This TCR derives from a female donor in good health and CMV-seronegative. This chain links TRBV15 with TRBJ1-5, with 7 bases that match TRBD1. Material for sequencing was PBMCs. This chain's CDR3 is CATSSRRTGQRQPQHF. The CDR3 nucleotides read TGTGCCACCAGCAGCCGAAGGACAGGACAAAGACAGCCCCAGCATTTT.